The clone carrying this T cell receptor (beta chain) appeared a single time. Assay: immunoSEQ multiplex PCR; the TCRdb copy retains only in-frame clones and omits some. The sample lists about 92,000 clones; roughly 80% were seen once. This sample is part of a study of memory CD4+ T cells and cytomegalovirus serostatus. On the study more broadly: Donors were healthy Belgian adults, several CMV seropositive and approximately 25 seronegative.

Single viable CD3+CD4+CD8-CD45RO+ cells were sorted as the memory CD4+ T cells. The V end lost 3 bases, the J end lost 3 bases, and 14 bases lay between the germline ends. The CDR3 has 15 residues. Germline CDR1 reads KGHSH; CDR2 reads LQKENI. The clonotype was recovered from an adult in good health and CMV-seropositive. The V and J genes are TRBV18 and TRBJ1-2, with D tentatively TRBD1 (5 bases). Material: memory CD4+ T cells from blood. The CDR3 region has the DNA TGTGCCAGCTCACCCGGGGGGGGACCTGACTATGGCTACACCTTC. Encoded protein: CASSPGGGPDYGYTF.